This T cell receptor beta chain was documented in a study of T cell changes during pregnancy in multiple sclerosis. Deletions cut 4 bases from V and 6 bases from J, with 13 bases between. In germline, CDR1 is SNHLY, CDR2 FYNNEI. This CDR3 has 13 amino acids. Libraries were prepared by immunoSEQ multiplex PCR; TCRdb keeps only in-frame clonotypes and omits some of them. The data show roughly 74,000 clones, 75% to 90% seen once. The material sequenced was peripheral blood, taken before pregnancy. The chain couples TRBV2 to TRBJ2-7, with D perhaps matching TRBD1 (6 bases). The clonotype comes from a female donor with multiple sclerosis, enrolled in a pregnancy study. The CDR3 nucleotides are TGTGCCAGCAGTGTAATAGCCAGGGGCGAGCAGTACTTC. It encodes CASSVIARGEQYF.